This TCR beta chain was retrieved from a study of Graves' ophthalmopathy and Graves' hyperthyroidism (dated by TCRdb to the late 2010s). For the wider study: Peripheral blood was collected at initial diagnosis, before any treatment. TCR beta repertoire signatures were used to distinguish Graves' ophthalmopathy from Graves' hyperthyroidism and to predict progression to ophthalmopathy. In total, around 130 blood samples were TCR-sequenced: under 45 ophthalmopathy, some 80 hyperthyroidism and roughly 17 hyperthyroidism-to-ophthalmopathy patients. To explore V-J signatures that distinguish ophthalmopathy from hyperthyroidism, a discovery set of 100 patients was enrolled, made up of 43 with ophthalmopathy and 57 with stable hyperthyroidism. For independent validation, a separate cohort was made up of around 19 hyperthyroidism patients plus 17 patients who later progressed from hyperthyroidism to ophthalmopathy. T-cell repertoires of thyroid tissue and blood were compared in more than 5 hyperthyroidism patients. Once sampling was done, hyperthyroidism patients were given methimazole at a starting dose of 30 mg daily, while ophthalmopathy patients were given high-dose intravenous methylprednisolone.

Study-wide findings and limitations: In validation, the model predicted ophthalmopathy progression with more than 70% sensitivity and 72.22% specificity; some 13 predicted patients were CT-confirmed with GO in a median of 6.5 months. Most expanded thyroid clonotypes with frequency above 0.001 were also detected in blood, suggesting blood repertoires may reflect the thyroid immune response. Ophthalmopathy was separated from stable hyperthyroidism by the 13-signature model with around 88% sensitivity and around 81% specificity in cross-validation and with 80%/75% in the test set. No statistical method was used to predetermine the sample size, and group allocation was not hidden from the investigators.

For repertoire sequencing, TCR beta CDR3 regions were amplified from RNA transcripts. The first round was an RT-PCR using HTBI primers with the Qiagen OneStep RT-PCR kit, and this first round was followed by a second-round multiplex PCR, then size selection and purification. Libraries were sequenced paired-end with 100 bp reads on an Illumina HiSeq2000. Per the source publication's procedure: Reads were processed with SOAPnuke, discarding reads with adapters, uncalled bases, mean Phred below 15, or no exact constant-primer or identifier match. High-quality paired reads were merged with COPE v1.2.5. Each unique nucleotide sequence was treated as a clonotype, and MiTCR v1.1 was used to align the clonotypes to the IMGT TRB V, D and J references. The analysis was limited to V-J combinations with a frequency above 0.0001, which together covered 99% to 99.2% of the repertoires. For each V-J combination, a TCR clonal expansion and chaos score was defined as F50 clonal expansion divided by the chaos observed in the TCRdist matrix. Welch's t-statistics and random forest were used to reduce the features to around 13 V-J combinations, which were then used as input to a naive Bayes classifier. The Morisita-Horn index was used to measure how similar the thyroid and blood repertoires were. Using fastp at Q25 and MiXCR, TCRdb reprocessed the public reads and kept productive beta chains. Rows matching on CDR3 protein sequence are summarized as one entry with the most common DNA and genes. The V and J calls and clone size come from TCRdb's table, not from the authors' own analysis. Within this sample are over 40,000 distinct CDR3 sequences, with over 45% of them counted one time only. Under 30% of the sample rests with the top ten.

The ophthalmopathy patients had moderately to severely active disease, with a Clinical Activity Score of 3 or higher, a NOSPECS grade of 4 or higher, and a disease duration of less than 3 months. Anyone with other autoimmune diseases, uncontrolled infections, pregnancy or lactation was excluded from the study. Clinical symptoms, serum thyroxine, TRAb, thyroid ultrasound and orbital computed tomography formed the basis of the diagnosis. Ficoll-Paque density gradient centrifugation was used to isolate PBMCs from approximately 10 ml of fresh peripheral blood. Total RNA was extracted using Trizol reagent, and RNA quality was checked on an Agilent 2100 Bioanalyzer. Trimming removed 4 bases from V and 1 base from J; the gene matches leave 2 bases unexplained. CDR1 is given as SGHRS and CDR2 as YFSETQ, both from the germline V gene. The CDR3 contains 15 residues, cysteine and phenylalanine counted. Of the read, only the CDR3 DNA is kept; its 45 bases are in frame from base 1.

Details on this clonotype: The clone's antigen remains unknown. No much larger clonotype is one base removed from it; base qualities were not supplied.

The receptor was derived from an adult man with Graves' ophthalmopathy. The sequenced material came from peripheral blood. The sequence joins TRBV5-1 to TRBJ2-7; TRBD2 lines up with 13 middle nucleotides. This receptor has the CDR3 CASSPTSGRSYEQYF. The sequenced DNA is TGCGCCAGCAGCCCGACTAGCGGGAGGTCCTACGAGCAGTACTTC.